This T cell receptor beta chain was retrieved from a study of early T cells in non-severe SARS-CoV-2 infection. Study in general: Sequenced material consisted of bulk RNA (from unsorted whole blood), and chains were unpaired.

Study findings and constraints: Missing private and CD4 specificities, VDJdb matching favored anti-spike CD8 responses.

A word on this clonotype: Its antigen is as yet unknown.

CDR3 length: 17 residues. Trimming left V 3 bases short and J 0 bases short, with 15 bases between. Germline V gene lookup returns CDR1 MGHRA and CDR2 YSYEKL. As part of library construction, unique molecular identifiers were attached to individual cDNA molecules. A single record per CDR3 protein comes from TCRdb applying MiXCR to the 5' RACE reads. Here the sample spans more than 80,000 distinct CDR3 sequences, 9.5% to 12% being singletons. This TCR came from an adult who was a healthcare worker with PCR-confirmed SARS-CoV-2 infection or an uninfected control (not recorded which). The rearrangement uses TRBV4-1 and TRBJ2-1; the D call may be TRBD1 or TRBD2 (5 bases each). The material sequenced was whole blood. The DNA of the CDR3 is TGCGCCAGCAGCCAGAAGTCCGGGACGGACTCCTACAATGAGCAGTTCTTC. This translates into CASSQKSGTDSYNEQFF.